The 22 T cell receptor beta chains in this list originate from one sample, sequenced in a study of blood T cell repertoires in COVID-19. The assay was immunoSEQ multiplex PCR, and TCRdb's table has in-frame clones only and misses some. The repertoire holds 200,000 to 250,000 clones, approximately 80% seen once, with about 3.3% in the top ten. Specimen: PBMCs or T cells enriched from blood (not recorded which). The receptors stem from a woman in her fifties or sixties who had recovered from COVID-19.

The chain links TRBV19 to TRBJ1-4; D unresolved. V was shortened by 0 bases and J by 8 bases, with 13 bases between the two germline ends. The germline gives CDR1 LNHDA, CDR2 SQIVND (reference sequence). The CDR3 length is 15 residues. CDR3 nucleotide sequence: TGTGCCAGTAGTATAGATGCAGGAGGTTACGAAAAACTGTTTTTT. As protein: CASSIDAGGYEKLFF.

The chain joins TRBV19 to TRBJ1-3, with D possibly matching TRBD1 (5 bases). The CDR3 covers 14 residues. V lost 5 bases to trimming and J lost 3 bases, with 11 bases between them. CDR1 is LNHDA and CDR2 is SQIVND in the germline V gene (reference sequence). This CDR3 is CASSYTGFGNTIYF. CDR3 nucleotide sequence: TGTGCCAGTAGTTACACAGGATTTGGAAACACCATATATTTT.

The J gene is TRBJ2-3, the V gene TRBV29-1, with D perhaps matching TRBD1 (6 bases). There are 13 residues in the CDR3. Germline V lookup: CDR1 SQVTM, CDR2 ANQGSEA. Deletions cut 2 bases from V and 3 bases from J, with 9 bases between. The CDR3 region is CSVEPQGTDTQYF. CDR3 nucleotides: TGCAGCGTTGAACCCCAGGGGACAGATACGCAGTATTTT.

The V gene is TRBV5-1, the J gene TRBJ2-3; possible D gene TRBD1, 5 bases. V was pared by 3 bases and J by 0 bases, with 17 bases between. The CDR3 length is 17 residues. The germline CDR1 and CDR2 sequences are SGHRS and YFSETQ. CDR3 amino acids: CASSSGQTTPSTDTQYF. Here the CDR3 DNA reads TGCGCCAGCAGCTCAGGACAAACCACCCCTAGCACAGATACGCAGTATTTT.

The chain couples TRBV12-5 to TRBJ2-7; 14 bases map to TRBD2. V shed 5 bases and J 2 bases; nucleotides not matched to a gene: 2. CDR1 LGHNT and CDR2 FRNRAP come from the germline V gene. The length of the CDR3 is 15 residues. CDR3 coding DNA: TGTGCTAGTGGTGGGACTAGCGGGGGTCCCTACGAGCAGTACTTC. Encoded protein: CASGGTSGGPYEQYF. Variable domain in full (rest from reference TRBV12-5 and TRBJ2-7): DARVTQTPRHKVTEMGQEVTMRCQPILGHNTVFWYRQTMMQGLELLAYFRNRAPLDDSGMPKDRFSAEMPDATLATLKIQPSEPRDSAVYFCASGGTSGGPYEQYFGPGTRLTVT.

The chain couples TRBV7-9 to TRBJ2-5, with 12 bases matching TRBD1. CDR3 size: 15 residues. Germline CDR1 and CDR2: SEHNR and FQNEAQ (reference sequence). The V gene end was trimmed by 6 bases and the J gene end by 5 bases; junction bases not matched to a gene: 7. The CDR3 coding sequence is TGTGCCAGCAGTTTGGGACAGGGGGCTTGGGAGACCCAGTACTTC. It translates to CASSLGQGAWETQYF.

The chain recombines TRBV5-1 with TRBJ2-7; the D gene is possibly TRBD1 (6 bases). Germline CDR1 SGHRS, CDR2 YFSETQ. V was pared by 2 bases and J by 1 base, with 7 bases between. The CDR3 totals 13 residues. The CDR3 is CASSFGQSYEQYF. The CDR3 region has the DNA TGCGCCAGCAGCTTTGGACAGTCCTACGAGCAGTACTTC.

The V and J genes are TRBV7-9 and TRBJ2-7, with D tentatively TRBD2 (5 bases). In germline, CDR1 is SEHNR, CDR2 FQNEAQ (reference sequence). This CDR3 region has 16 residues. V was clipped by 0 bases and J by 2 bases, with 14 bases between them. CDR3 amino acids: CASSLARGQLAYEQYF. The DNA for the CDR3 is TGTGCCAGCAGCTTAGCGCGAGGGCAGCTAGCCTACGAGCAGTACTTC.

The chain combines TRBV7-9 with TRBJ1-1; D gene unclear. CDR1 SEHNR and CDR2 FQNEAQ come from the germline V gene (reference sequence). The CDR3 runs 13 residues. The germline V and J ends were trimmed by 3 bases and 3 bases, with 8 bases remaining between them. The CDR3 sequence: CASSFQEDTEAFF. The CDR3 nucleotides read TGTGCCAGCAGCTTCCAGGAAGACACTGAAGCTTTCTTT.

The chain employs TRBV4-1 and TRBJ1-6; D unresolved. This CDR3 contains 17 residues. V was clipped by 3 bases and J by 14 bases, with 26 bases between them. Germline V lookup: CDR1 MGHRA, CDR2 YSYEKL. CDR3 amino acids: CASSQTALRGPILTLHF. The CDR3 coding sequence is TGCGCCAGCAGCCAGACGGCTCTGCGAGGGCCCATACTAACCCTCCACTTT.

As for this clone: Other DNA sequences from this sample encode an identical CDR3 as well. V is TRBV18 and J is TRBJ2-2; TRBD2 aligns across 9 bases. This CDR3 has 15 residues. Trimming took 3 bases from V and 1 from J; bases not matched to a gene: 0. Germline V CDR1 and CDR2: KGHSH, LQKENI. CDR3 in DNA: TGTGCCAGCTCACCGACTAGCGGGAACACCGGGGAGCTGTTTTTT. It yields the protein CASSPTSGNTGELFF.

The V call is TRBV27, the J call TRBJ1-1, with D tentatively TRBD1 (6 bases). Between the trimmed V and J ends, which lost 4 bases and 1 base, there was a span of 7 bases. Germline CDR1 is MNHEY and CDR2 is SMNVEV (reference sequence). The CDR3 consists of 13 residues. The CDR3 coding sequence is TGTGCCAGCAGTTGGACAGAGAACACTGAAGCTTTCTTT. Translation: CASSWTENTEAFF.

The genes are TRBV6-2 or TRBV6-3 and TRBJ1-1, with TRBD1 identical over 9 bases. Germline trimming cut 3 bases from V and 10 bases from J; bases unmatched to any gene: 12. This CDR3 has 15 residues. Germline V CDR1 and CDR2: MNHEY, SVGEGT. The CDR3 is CASSYEQGAPLGAFF. CDR3 DNA sequence: TGTGCCAGCAGTTATGAACAGGGGGCGCCATTAGGAGCTTTCTTT.

The chain links TRBV19 to TRBJ1-6; D perhaps matches TRBD1 (5 bases). The CDR3 is 17 residues long. Germline CDR1 LNHDA, CDR2 SQIVND (reference sequence). Trimming took off 9 bases at V and 1 base at J, with 19 bases between the two ends. CDR3 protein: CASQQSTGVSYNSPLHF. DNA of the CDR3: TGTGCCAGCCAACAAAGCACGGGGGTGTCCTATAATTCACCCCTCCACTTT.

CDR3 sequence: CASSQVWQGAGYEQYF. Written as DNA, the CDR3 is TGCGCCAGCAGCCAAGTGTGGCAGGGGGCGGGATACGAGCAGTACTTC. The chain has TRBV4-3 and TRBJ2-7, with TRBD1 matching over 8 bases. The germline gives CDR1 LGHNA, CDR2 YSLEER. V shed 1 base, J shed 4 bases, and the junction held 9 bases outside the gene matches. CDR3 size: 16 residues.

The chain uses TRBV5-6 and TRBJ2-1; 8 bases fit TRBD2. V dropped 4 bases and J dropped 2; count of bases not matched to a gene: 8. This CDR3 has 16 residues. Germline V lookup: CDR1 SGHDT, CDR2 YYEEEE. CDR3 protein: CASSPPGTRAYNEQFF. CDR3 sequence (DNA): TGTGCCAGCAGCCCCCCCGGGACTAGGGCCTACAATGAGCAGTTCTTC.

V gene TRBV19 combines with J gene TRBJ2-7, with a possible D match to TRBD1 (6 bases). Germline-derived CDR1 and CDR2 are LNHDA and SQIVND (reference sequence). The CDR3 contains 13 residues. The V and J ends lost 3 bases and 0 bases respectively, with 6 bases between them. The CDR3 nucleotides read TGTGCCAGTAGTATGGACAGCTCCTACGAGCAGTACTTC. The encoded protein is CASSMDSSYEQYF.

The chain uses TRBV24-1 and TRBJ2-1; 8 positions match TRBD1. Germline CDR1 KGHDR, CDR2 SFDVKD. The CDR3 extends over 15 amino acids. V dropped 4 bases and J dropped 6; count of bases not matched to a gene: 7. The CDR3 spells CATSDPQGAGNEQFF. The CDR3 DNA is TGTGCCACCAGTGACCCCCAGGGGGCAGGCAATGAGCAGTTCTTC.

The rearrangement joins TRBV4-2 to TRBJ1-4; D gene ambiguous. The V and J ends lost 0 bases and 5 bases respectively, with 10 bases between them. This CDR3 region has 15 residues. The germline gives CDR1 LGHNA, CDR2 YNFKEQ. The CDR3 DNA reads as TGTGCCAGCAGCCAAGATCGGCAGACAAATGAAAAACTGTTTTTT. Translated: CASSQDRQTNEKLFF.

The chain couples TRBV5-1 to TRBJ1-5; D call uncertain. The germline CDR1 and CDR2 sequences are SGHRS and YFSETQ. Trimming shortened V by 5 bases and J by 0 bases, and 9 bases separated the two germline ends. The CDR3 extends over 14 amino acids. The CDR3 region is CASSSGNSNQPQHF. The CDR3 bases are TGCGCCAGCAGTAGCGGAAATAGCAATCAGCCCCAGCATTTT.

The V and J genes are TRBV19 and TRBJ1-5; D is unclear. CDR1 and CDR2 (germline): LNHDA, SQIVND (reference sequence). Between the trimmed V and J ends, which lost 9 bases and 3 bases, there was a span of 12 bases. CDR3 length: 13 amino acids. The CDR3 DNA reads TGTGCCAGCCAGGTAGTCCACAATCAGCCCCAGCATTTT. Residues: CASQVVHNQPQHF.

The genes are TRBV19 and TRBJ1-3, with D unresolved. There are 14 residues in the CDR3. Trimming stripped 5 bases from V and 0 bases from J, with 8 bases between. CDR1 is LNHDA, CDR2 SQIVND, per germline (reference sequence). The CDR3 nucleotides read TGTGCCAGTAGTGCTTCAGGCTCTGGAAACACCATATATTTT. Amino acid sequence: CASSASGSGNTIYF.